These T cell receptor beta chains were read from a single sample in a study of blood T cell repertoires in COVID-19. Assay: immunoSEQ multiplex PCR; the TCRdb copy retains only in-frame clones and omits some. Of roughly 40,000 clones listed, around 85% are singletons. Sequencing was performed on peripheral blood. These receptors all stem from an elderly man with active or convalescent COVID-19. CDR3s include the opening cysteine and the closing phenylalanine or tryptophan. D genes are given only for firm matches. Not all rows give a size; the values are once, few, many and, for expanded clones, a class.

TRBV6-4,NA,TRBJ1-6,NA,TGTGCCAGCAGTGACACAAGTACAGCTTATAATTCACCCCTCCACTTT,CASSDTSTAYNSPLHF
TRBV6-5,TRBD2,TRBJ2-3,NA,TGTGCCAGCAAACTAGCGGGAGTTGCAGATACGCAGTATTTT,CASKLAGVADTQYF
TRBV30,NA,TRBJ1-1,NA,TGTGCCTGGGGACTCTTAAACAACGAACGGGACACTGAAGCTTTCTTT,CAWGLLNNERDTEAFF
TRBV14,TRBD1,TRBJ1-3,NA,TGTGCCAGCATAACAGGGGGCGGCTCTGGAAACACCATATATTTT,CASITGGGSGNTIYF
TRBV28,TRBD1,TRBJ2-1,once,TGTGCCAGCAGGCAGCCGCCGGGACAGGGATACAATGAGCAGTTCTTC,CASRQPPGQGYNEQFF
TRBV11-2,TRBD2,TRBJ2-7,few,TGTGCCAGCAGCTTAGTAGGAGGGACTAGCGGGTCGCAGTACTTC,CASSLVGGTSGSQYF
TRBV27,NA,TRBJ1-1,NA,TGTGCCAGCAGTTTCCAGGGAATTCAGGGCACTGAAGCTTTCTTT,CASSFQGIQGTEAFF
TRBV7-9,TRBD2,TRBJ2-7,NA,TGTGCCAGCAGCTTAGTAGGGGCGGGAGAGAACGAGCAGTACTTC,CASSLVGAGENEQYF
TRBV29-1,NA,TRBJ1-6,few,TGCAGCGTTGAGGTGGACCCTGGGAGCCCCCTCCACTTT,CSVEVDPGSPLHF
TRBV2,TRBD2,TRBJ2-2,NA,TGTGCCAGCAGCGCGGGGACTACGAACACCGGGGAGCTGTTTTTT,CASSAGTTNTGELFF
TRBV6-2/TRBV6-3,TRBD2,TRBJ2-3,once,TGTGCCAGCAGTTTTGGGACTAGCGGACTCACAGATACGCAGTATTTT,CASSFGTSGLTDTQYF
TRBV6-2/TRBV6-3,NA,TRBJ1-6,few,TGTGCCAGCAGTTACTCGGAGGTGGACTGGGGTTCACCCCTCCACTTT,CASSYSEVDWGSPLHF
TRBV11-2,NA,TRBJ2-7,NA,TGTGCCAGCAGCTCAAACCGGGACTCGTCCTACGAGCAGTACTTC,CASSSNRDSSYEQYF
TRBV13,TRBD1,TRBJ1-4,NA,TGTGCCAGCAGCTCCGGACAGGGGGCTTGGAGTGAAAAACTGTTTTTT,CASSSGQGAWSEKLFF
TRBV19,TRBD1,TRBJ1-3,NA,TGTGCCAGTAGTATGGTGCGACAGGGAGGTGGAAACACCATATATTTT,CASSMVRQGGGNTIYF
TRBV2,TRBD1,TRBJ2-6,once,TGTGCCAGCAGTGAAGACAGGGGGTACGGGGCCAACGTCCTGACTTTC,CASSEDRGYGANVLTF
TRBV9,NA,TRBJ1-2,NA,TGTGCCAGCAGCGAGAAGACAGAACCCTTAGTGAACTATGGCTACACCTTC,CASSEKTEPLVNYGYTF
TRBV2,NA,TRBJ1-5,NA,TGTGCCAGCAGTGACAGGGAGGGTCAGCCCCAGCATTTT,CASSDREGQPQHF
TRBV9,TRBD2,TRBJ2-1,NA,TGTGCCAGCAGCTCGCCGGGACTAGCAGTCAATGAGCAGTTCTTC,CASSSPGLAVNEQFF
TRBV6-5,TRBD1,TRBJ1-5,few,TGTGCCAGCAGCAGGGGGAATCAGCCCCAGCATTTT,CASSRGNQPQHF
TRBV5-8,TRBD2,TRBJ2-7,NA,TGTGCCAGCAGCCAGGGACTAGCGGCAAACTACGAGCAGTACTTC,CASSQGLAANYEQYF
TRBV7-8,NA,TRBJ2-1,NA,TGTGCCAGCAGCTTAGGTCGAGCGGAGGGACAGTTCTTC,CASSLGRAEGQFF
TRBV12-5,NA,TRBJ1-5,few,TGTGCTAGTGGTGGTGGGGCGAATCAGCCCCAGCATTTT,CASGGGANQPQHF
TRBV25-1,NA,TRBJ2-3,NA,TGTGCCAGCAGTGAATACCGGGTTCCAGATACGCAGTATTTT,CASSEYRVPDTQYF
TRBV6-6,NA,TRBJ2-1,once,TGTGCCAGCAGTACAGACCTCCAGGGAAATGAGCAGTTCTTC,CASSTDLQGNEQFF
TRBV4-1,NA,TRBJ1-2,NA,TGCGCCAGCAGCCAAGCGACTATTAACTATGGCTACACCTTC,CASSQATINYGYTF
TRBV11-3,NA,TRBJ1-2,NA,TGTGCCAGCAGCTTAGACGCACTCACAGCTCACTATGGCTACACCTTC,CASSLDALTAHYGYTF
TRBV6-2/TRBV6-3,NA,TRBJ2-2,NA,TGTGCCAGCAGATACCTCCCGGACACCGGGGAGCTGTTTTTT,CASRYLPDTGELFF
TRBV3-1/TRBV3-2,NA,TRBJ2-7,NA,TGTGCCAGCAGCCAAGTTAGCTACGAGCAGTACTTC,CASSQVSYEQYF